Included here is one T cell receptor beta chain sequence, with context. The sample comes from a study of T cell responses to AZD1222 COVID-19 vaccine. The CDR3 consists of 13 residues. Unmatched junction bases numbered 2, after V lost 5 bases and J lost 1 base. Germline V gene data show CDR1 as SNHLY and CDR2 as FYNNEI. Using immunoSEQ multiplex PCR, the repertoire was profiled, and TCRdb retains in-frame clones only, with some absent. The data hold roughly 75,000 clones, with around 87% observed a single time. The chain couples TRBV2 to TRBJ2-7; 7 bases agree with TRBD1. This clonotype originated in an adult who received the AZD1222 COVID-19 vaccine. The material was peripheral blood, obtained 28 days after the second AZD1222 dose. CDR3 protein: CASSPDRSYEQYF. DNA for the CDR3: TGTGCCAGCAGTCCGGACAGGTCCTACGAGCAGTACTTC. The variable domain in full, with the rest retrieved from reference TRBV2 and TRBJ2-7, is EPEVTQTPSHQVTQMGQEVILRCVPISNHLYFYWYRQILGQKVEFLVSFYNNEISEKSEIFDDQFSVERPDGSNFTLKIRSTKLEDSAMYFCASSPDRSYEQYFGPGTRLTVT.